One and the same sample provided the 13 T cell receptor beta chains below, sequenced in a study of T-cell memory formation after mild COVID-19. Each CDR3 protein gets one entry after TCRdb re-called the 5' RACE reads with MiXCR. The data show roughly 120,000 distinct CDR3 sequences, roughly 15% seen once. Input material: PBMCs or a T cell subset sorted from them (not recorded which). The receptors here all came from an adult woman who had mild COVID-19 (a few samples of this study predate the infection). Cell type and time point are not known.

The chain has TRBV25-1 and TRBJ2-2; D ambiguous. Per the germline V gene, CDR1 is MGHDK and CDR2 is SYGVNS. The length of the CDR3 is 13 residues. Deletions cut 3 bases from V and 7 bases from J, with 9 bases between. CDR3 DNA sequence: TGTGCCAGCAGTGAGCTGGGTTTCGGGGAGCTGTTTTTT. Its protein product is CASSELGFGELFF.

This clonotype was detected a few times. This chain joins TRBV9 and TRBJ1-4, with no clear D. This CDR3 region has 17 residues. Germline CDR1 SGDLS, CDR2 YYNGEE. V lost 3 bases to trimming and J lost 8 bases, with 23 bases between them. The CDR3 reads CASSAPTDGSQWEKLFF. DNA for the CDR3: TGTGCCAGCAGCGCCCCAACGGACGGTTCGCAATGGGAAAAACTGTTTTTT.

This clonotype has ten or more counts. This chain links TRBV7-9 with TRBJ2-5; 8 nucleotides match TRBD2. CDR3 length: 15 amino acids. The germline CDR1 and CDR2 sequences are SEHNR and FQNEAQ (reference sequence). With V trimmed by 4 bases and J by 1 base, 5 bases remained unmatched. The CDR3 is CASSSGGGRQETQYF. CDR3 DNA sequence: TGTGCCAGCAGCTCCGGGGGGGGCCGCCAAGAGACCCAGTACTTC.

In this sample, this clonotype turned up a few times. This rearrangement joins TRBV7-9 to TRBJ2-1; 9 bases agree with TRBD1. V lost 9 bases, J lost 7 bases, and 19 bases stayed unmatched. The germline V gene encodes CDR1 SEHNR and CDR2 FQNEAQ (reference sequence). CDR3 length: 17 residues. CDR3 loop: CASTTPSDRGSLNEQFF. DNA of the CDR3: TGTGCCAGTACCACACCCTCGGACAGGGGCAGTTTGAATGAGCAGTTCTTC.

The chain links TRBV12-3 or TRBV12-4 to TRBJ2-7; no definite D call. Trimming pared 5 bases from V and 2 bases from J, leaving 16 bases between. This CDR3 has 15 residues. CDR3 protein: CASSHDTYGPYEQYF. The DNA of the CDR3 is TGTGCCAGCAGTCATGACACTTACGGCCCCTACGAGCAGTACTTC.

This clonotype was seen a handful of times. V is TRBV5-1 and J is TRBJ1-1; D gene uncertain. Trimming removed 2 bases at V and 7 bases at J, with 9 bases between. The CDR3 sequence is 12 residues long. Germline CDR1 reads SGHRS; CDR2 reads YFSETQ. This CDR3 is CASSFSGNEAFF. In DNA form, the CDR3 reads TGCGCCAGCAGCTTCAGTGGGAATGAAGCTTTCTTT.

As for this clonotype: A read error may account for a junction end that differs from germline. The J gene is TRBJ1-6, the V gene TRBV7-9; the D is unclear. The CDR3 has 12 residues. CDR1 is SEHNR and CDR2 is FQNEAQ in the germline V gene (reference sequence). CDR3: CASSLDNSPLHF. The CDR3 coding sequence is TGTGCCAGCAGTTTAGATAATTCACCCCTCCACTTT.

On this clonotype itself: Without the conserved terminal phenylalanine or tryptophan, this CDR3 likely stems from a read error. V is TRBV15 and J is TRBJ2-5; D unresolved. The CDR3 length is 15 residues. The germline CDR1 and CDR2 sequences are LNHNV and YYDKDF (reference sequence). Trimming took off 0 bases at V and 2 bases at J, with 10 bases between the two ends. The CDR3 DNA reads as TGTGCCACCAGCAGAGATCCCGGGCCTCAAGAGACCCAGTACTTA. Its protein product is CATSRDPGPQETQYL.

The chain is built from TRBV7-6 and TRBJ1-2, with D maybe TRBD1 (5 bases). Germline assignment: CDR1 SGHVS and CDR2 FNYEAQ. The CDR3 extends over 17 amino acids. With 2 bases removed from V and 6 bases from J, the gap between germline ends came to 22 bases. DNA of the CDR3: TGTGCCAGCAGCTTATCGGGGCCAGGGCAGGGTTTCGATGGCTACACCTTC. Translated, it gives CASSLSGPGQGFDGYTF.

In its sample, this clonotype was seen a few times. V and J are TRBV7-9 and TRBJ1-2, with D uncertain. Trimming took 8 bases from V and 0 from J, leaving 16 bases between them. Looked up from germline, CDR1 is SEHNR and CDR2 is FQNEAQ (reference sequence). This CDR3 has 15 residues. In DNA, the CDR3 is TGTGCCAGCTCGGACGGCCGATCTTCTAACTATGGCTACACCTTC. This encodes CASSDGRSSNYGYTF.

There are many counts of this clonotype. As the CDR3 is not closed by the conserved phenylalanine or tryptophan, this likely results from a read error. It is unclear where the CDR3 begins or ends on the DNA, so no DNA is shown, and the CDR3 is as TCRdb lists it. The chain combines TRBV20-1 with TRBJ2-3; the table assigns TRBD1, which was not confirmed against the DNA. Germline V gene sequence: CDR1 DFQATT, CDR2 SNEGSKA (reference sequence). With termini counted, the CDR3 has 10 amino acids. The CDR3 reads CSASSGTPAI.

The V and J genes are TRBV7-3 and TRBJ1-1; D is uncertain. CDR1 is SGHTA, CDR2 FQGTGA, per germline. Trimming left V 2 bases short and J 4 bases short, with 8 bases between. The CDR3 length is 13 residues. Written as DNA, the CDR3 is TGTGCCAGCAGCTTACAAGCAGGCACTGAAGCTTTCTTT. Translated, it gives CASSLQAGTEAFF.

The CDR3 region has the DNA TGCAGTGCTCCCAGAGAGCTGGTTGCTGAAGCTTTCTTT. It translates to CSAPRELVAEAFF. V gene TRBV20-1 combines with J gene TRBJ1-1; no clear D gene. The CDR3 is 13 residues long. Germline loops: CDR1 DFQATT, CDR2 SNEGSKA (reference sequence). V was clipped by 5 bases and J by 6 bases, with 16 bases between them.